One sample yielded the 24 T cell receptor beta chains listed below, sequenced in a study of cytomegalovirus exposure and HLA in healthy donors. The PCR made use of 60 Vbeta and 13 Jbeta primers. The table came from immunoSEQ multiplex PCR; TCRdb's copy has only in-frame clones and leaves some out. The sample has about 180,000 clones, 81% seen once; the top ten hold over 4.5%. Sequenced: PBMCs. These TCRs come from a woman between 18 and 29 years old in good health and CMV-seropositive.

The chain employs TRBV29-1 and TRBJ1-2; TRBD1 matches 7 bases. Germline CDR1 and CDR2: SQVTM and ANQGSEA. Trimming at V came to 4 bases and at J to 4 bases, leaving 6 bases not matched to a gene. There are 13 residues in the CDR3. CDR3 in amino acids: CSVATTGVYGYTF. The DNA of the CDR3 is TGCAGCGTTGCAACCACAGGGGTCTATGGCTACACCTTC.

The chain combines TRBV30 with TRBJ2-1; D uncertain. V lost 5 bases and J lost 10, with 9 bases in between. CDR3 size: 10 residues. The V gene's germline CDR1 is GTSNPN and CDR2 SVGIG (reference sequence). The CDR3 sequence is CAWGLPEQFF. The CDR3 region has the DNA TGTGCCTGGGGCCTCCCGGAGCAGTTCTTC.

This clone came up once. The gene calls are TRBV5-4 and TRBJ2-5; 7 nucleotides line up with TRBD1. The end of the DNA aligns better with TRBJ2-7, so the J call may be wrong. Germline CDR1 reads SGHNT; CDR2 reads YYREEE (reference sequence). CDR3 length: 15 residues. CDR3 residues: CASNSQGGATYEQYF. CDR3 nucleotide sequence: TGTGCCAGCAACTCCCAAGGGGGCGCAACCTACGAGCAGTACTTC.

V usage is TRBV30 and J usage is TRBJ2-2; D remains unclear. Trimming removed 4 bases at V and 1 base at J, with 7 bases between. The germline CDR1 and CDR2 sequences are GTSNPN and SVGIG (reference sequence). This CDR3 has 13 residues. CDR3 loop: CAWKNWNTGELFF. The CDR3 nucleotides read TGTGCCTGGAAAAACTGGAACACCGGGGAGCTGTTTTTT.

This chain connects TRBV6-1 to TRBJ1-1, with TRBD1 identical over 8 bases. The CDR3 extends over 13 amino acids. Trimming at V came to 1 base and at J to 8 bases, leaving 3 bases not matched to a gene. Looked up from germline, CDR1 is MNHNS and CDR2 is SASEGT. This chain's CDR3 is CASSEGRDREAFF. Written as DNA, the CDR3 is TGTGCCAGCAGTGAAGGCCGGGACAGGGAAGCTTTCTTT.

V usage is TRBV18 and J usage is TRBJ1-2; 10 nucleotides match TRBD1. The V gene's germline CDR1 is KGHSH and CDR2 LQKENI. The CDR3 has 14 amino acids. V was pared by 3 bases and J by 4 bases, with 2 bases of the junction left unmatched. The CDR3 here is CASSPGQGIYGYTF. The CDR3 DNA reads TGTGCCAGCTCACCGGGACAGGGGATCTATGGCTACACCTTC.

The chain joins TRBV19 to TRBJ2-7, with 7 nucleotides matching TRBD2. V lost 1 base, J lost 2 bases, and 5 bases stayed unmatched. The germline V gene encodes CDR1 LNHDA and CDR2 SQIVND (reference sequence). The length of the CDR3 is 15 residues. CDR3 DNA: TGTGCCAGTAGTATAGGCCTAGCGGTCCCCTACGAGCAGTACTTC. This translates into CASSIGLAVPYEQYF. Full variable domain (remainder filled in from reference TRBV19 and TRBJ2-7): DGGITQSPKYLFRKEGQNVTLSCEQNLNHDAMYWYRQDPGQGLRLIYYSQIVNDFQKGDIAEGYSVSREKKESFPLTVTSAQKNPTAFYLCASSIGLAVPYEQYFGPGTRLTVT.

The V call is TRBV5-8, the J call TRBJ2-4; D is unclear. Trimming shortened V by 4 bases and J by 6 bases, and 14 bases separated the two germline ends. This CDR3 is 14 amino acids long. Germline V lookup: CDR1 SGHTS, CDR2 YDEGEE. Written as DNA, the CDR3 is TGTGCCAGCAGCCAATCATCTTCAGGAAACATTCAGTACTTC. This codes for CASSQSSSGNIQYF.

This clone was observed a handful of times. This chain connects TRBV7-3 to TRBJ2-1; no definite D call. V was shortened by 1 base and J by 10 bases, with 11 bases between the two germline ends. This CDR3 is 13 amino acids long. Germline CDR1 SGHTA, CDR2 FQGTGA. The CDR3 loop reads CASSLMSLGEQFF. CDR3 DNA sequence: TGTGCCAGCAGCTTAATGTCCCTCGGGGAGCAGTTCTTC.

V is TRBV21-1 and J is TRBJ1-2; the DNA was not compared with TRBD1, the D call given in the table. TRBV21-1 is noted as a pseudogene. CDR3 length: 16 amino acids. The CDR3 coding sequence is TGTGCCAGCAGCAGGGGACAGGGGGCTAGGAACTATGGCTACACCTTC. It translates to CASSRGQGARNYGYTF.

This clone has just one count. The rearrangement links TRBV7-2 to TRBJ2-3, with 8 bases fitting TRBD2. Looked up from germline, CDR1 is SGHTA and CDR2 is FQGNSA. With V trimmed by 7 bases and J by 10 bases, 22 bases remained unmatched. CDR3 length: 17 residues. The CDR3 sequence is CASTPGLASVFRESQYF. CDR3 nucleotide sequence: TGTGCCAGCACCCCCGGACTAGCCAGTGTTTTTCGGGAATCGCAGTATTTT.

In the case of this clone: The same CDR3 can be traced to other DNA sequences in this sample. The chain carries TRBV10-3 and TRBJ1-1; TRBD1 aligns across 7 bases. The CDR3 totals 14 residues. Trimming cost V 4 bases and J 1 base; bases outside gene matches: 3. The germline CDR1 and CDR2 sequences are ENHRY and SYGVKD. CDR3 amino acids: CAISGGQKNTEAFF. CDR3 nucleotide sequence: TGTGCCATCAGTGGGGGACAGAAGAACACTGAAGCTTTCTTT.

This chain connects TRBV7-8 to TRBJ1-5; possible D gene TRBD1, 5 bases. The CDR3 totals 12 residues. The germline gives CDR1 SGHVS, CDR2 FQNEAQ. The V end was cut by 0 bases, the J end by 16 bases, with 13 bases between. The CDR3 sequence is CASSLAGRGLHF. The CDR3, as DNA: TGTGCCAGCAGCTTAGCAGGGCGGGGGTTACATTTT.

This rearrangement joins TRBV5-8 to TRBJ1-1, with 8 bases lining up with TRBD1. The CDR3 runs to 14 residues. Germline V gene data show CDR1 as SGHTS and CDR2 as YDEGEE. Losses at the gene ends were 3 bases for V and 4 bases for J; bases not matched to a gene: 5. This chain's CDR3 is CASSYDRGTTEAFF. In nucleotides, the CDR3 is TGTGCCAGCAGCTACGACAGGGGTACCACTGAAGCTTTCTTT.

The chain uses TRBV4-1 and TRBJ1-2, with D possibly being TRBD1 (6 bases). V was cut by 4 bases and J by 4 bases, with 19 bases left in between. CDR1 is MGHRA and CDR2 is YSYEKL in the germline V gene. CDR3 length: 16 residues. The CDR3 nucleotides read TGCGCCAGCAGCCCGAACCCCAGGGGAGCCGGCTATGGCTACACCTTC. Amino acid sequence: CASSPNPRGAGYGYTF.

This sequence joins TRBV27 and TRBJ2-1; TRBD1 matches at 8 bases. Germline-derived CDR1 and CDR2 are MNHEY and SMNVEV (reference sequence). CDR3 length: 14 residues. V was clipped by 7 bases and J by 10 bases; unmatched bases: 12. CDR3 protein: CASKVYRGQEEQFF. CDR3 in DNA: TGTGCCAGCAAAGTTTATCGGGGACAGGAAGAGCAGTTCTTC.

The rearrangement uses TRBV5-4 and TRBJ2-1; 9 bases line up with TRBD2. The germline CDR1 and CDR2 sequences are SGHNT and YYREEE (reference sequence). Trimming at V came to 2 bases and at J to 5 bases, leaving 8 bases not matched to a gene. This CDR3 region has 16 residues. For the CDR3, the DNA is TGTGCCAGCAGCTTACCCGGGACTAGCAAGAACAATGAGCAGTTCTTC. Translated, it gives CASSLPGTSKNNEQFF.

V is TRBV30 and J is TRBJ1-1; a weak D match, TRBD1 (5 bases). This CDR3 spans 14 amino acids. The germline V and J ends were trimmed by 1 base and 3 bases, with 12 bases remaining between them. Germline loops: CDR1 GTSNPN, CDR2 SVGIG (reference sequence). The CDR3 DNA follows: TGTGCCTGGAGTGCCGGAGACAGATACACTGAAGCTTTCTTT. This translates into CAWSAGDRYTEAFF.

The chain is built from TRBV29-1 and TRBJ1-1; a possible D gene is TRBD1 (6 bases). This CDR3 is built from 13 residues. V was pared by 7 bases and J by 1 base, with 13 bases between. Germline CDR1 and CDR2: SQVTM and ANQGSEA. The CDR3 region is CSGFGQTNTEAFF. The CDR3 DNA follows: TGCAGCGGTTTCGGACAGACGAACACTGAAGCTTTCTTT.

V gene TRBV23-1 combines with J gene TRBJ2-7; 8 nucleotides agree with TRBD1. TRBV23-1 counts as an open reading frame of uncertain function. Unmatched junction bases numbered 5, after V lost 8 bases and J lost 11 bases. This CDR3 region has 10 residues. CDR3 protein: CASAGTGEYF. The CDR3 coding sequence is TGCGCCAGCGCGGGGACAGGTGAGTACTTC.

This chain uses TRBV7-8 with TRBJ2-7; tentatively, D is TRBD1 (6 bases). Trimming cost V 1 base and J 6 bases, with 19 bases left between them. CDR1 is SGHVS and CDR2 is FQNEAQ in the germline V gene. There are 16 residues in the CDR3. In DNA form, the CDR3 reads TGTGCCAGCAGCTTAGTGGACAGCCCTCTTTCTGGCGAGCAGTACTTC. Amino acid sequence: CASSLVDSPLSGEQYF. Variable domain in full (rest from reference TRBV7-8 and TRBJ2-7): GAGVSQSPRYKVAKRGQDVALRCDPISGHVSLFWYQQALGQGPEFLTYFQNEAQLDKSGLPSDRFFAERPEGSVSTLKIQRTQQEDSAVYLCASSLVDSPLSGEQYFGPGTRLTVT.

The gene calls are TRBV5-6 and TRBJ2-3, with 10 bases that match TRBD2. J lost 0 bases, V lost 3 bases, and 7 bases had no gene match. CDR3 length: 17 amino acids. CDR1 SGHDT and CDR2 YYEEEE come from the germline V gene. CDR3: CASSSRTSGDSTDTQYF. The CDR3 DNA reads as TGTGCCAGCAGCTCAAGAACTAGCGGGGATAGCACAGATACGCAGTATTTT.

The chain recombines TRBV25-1 with TRBJ2-7; TRBD2 aligns across 9 bases. CDR3 length: 15 residues. The germline V gene encodes CDR1 MGHDK and CDR2 SYGVNS. The J segment lost 1 base and the V segment lost 2 bases, leaving 3 bases of the junction unmatched. CDR3 DNA: TGTGCCAGCAGTGAAACCCTAGCGGGGTCCTACGAGCAGTACTTC. This sequence encodes CASSETLAGSYEQYF.

This clone appeared a few times. The chain employs TRBV7-8 and TRBJ1-1; D not certain. There are 11 residues in the CDR3. Germline CDR1 is SGHVS and CDR2 is FQNEAQ. CDR3: CATRGGTEAFF. The CDR3 region has the DNA TGTGCGACACGTGGTGGCACTGAAGCTTTCTTT.